A selection of T cell receptor beta chains follows, all from one sample in a study of OX40 agonist ivuxolimab in advanced cancers. Using immunoSEQ multiplex PCR, the repertoire was profiled, and TCRdb retains in-frame clones only, with some absent. The data show around 66,000 clones, with more than 80% seen just once and roughly 1.2% held by the top ten. The source was CD4+ or CD8+ T cells sorted from blood, collected in a trial of the OX40 agonist ivuxolimab. These receptors were obtained from an adult with an advanced solid tumor such as melanoma, head and neck, liver or kidney cancer. Each CDR3 is given with its conserved first and last residue. The order of the fields is D gene, J gene, V gene, clone size, CDR3 protein, CDR3 DNA. A D gene is named only where the DNA matches it firmly. Clone size is stated in some rows and not others, as once, few, many or a class when expanded.

d_gene: TRBD1; j_gene: TRBJ2-5; v_gene: TRBV6-1; abundance: -; CDR3aa: CASSSGQYETQYF; CDR3nt: TGTGCCAGCAGTTCGGGACAGTACGAGACCCAGTACTTC
d_gene: TRBD2; j_gene: TRBJ2-7; v_gene: TRBV28; abundance: few; CDR3aa: CASKTSGINNYEQYF; CDR3nt: TGTGCCAGCAAGACTAGCGGGATCAATAACTACGAGCAGTACTTC
d_gene: -; j_gene: TRBJ2-4; v_gene: TRBV15; abundance: -; CDR3aa: CATSPRFDDSGKNIQYF; CDR3nt: TGTGCCACCAGCCCCCGATTCGATGATTCAGGCAAAAACATTCAGTACTTC
d_gene: TRBD1; j_gene: TRBJ2-3; v_gene: TRBV7-8; abundance: -; CDR3aa: CASSSRPGQGGDTQYF; CDR3nt: TGTGCCAGCAGCTCTAGGCCGGGACAGGGAGGAGATACGCAGTATTTT
d_gene: TRBD1; j_gene: TRBJ1-1; v_gene: TRBV2; abundance: -; CDR3aa: CASSEKGQGLTEAFF; CDR3nt: TGTGCCAGCAGTGAAAAGGGACAGGGATTAACTGAAGCTTTCTTT
d_gene: -; j_gene: TRBJ1-1; v_gene: TRBV7-2; abundance: -; CDR3aa: CASSFGGLLGAEAFF; CDR3nt: TGTGCCAGCAGCTTTGGGGGCTTGTTAGGAGCTGAAGCTTTCTTT
d_gene: -; j_gene: TRBJ2-4; v_gene: TRBV11-3; abundance: medium-sized; CDR3aa: CASSLGGDPRVAKNIQYF; CDR3nt: TGTGCCAGCAGCTTGGGGGGCGACCCACGAGTAGCCAAAAACATTCAGTACTTC
d_gene: -; j_gene: TRBJ1-2; v_gene: TRBV2; abundance: -; CDR3aa: CASSAANYGYTF; CDR3nt: TGTGCCAGCAGTGCAGCTAACTATGGCTACACCTTC
d_gene: -; j_gene: TRBJ1-6; v_gene: TRBV19; abundance: -; CDR3aa: CASSDRRDSPLHF; CDR3nt: TGTGCCAGTAGTGACCGCAGGGACTCACCCCTCCACTTT
d_gene: -; j_gene: TRBJ2-7; v_gene: TRBV11-2; abundance: -; CDR3aa: CASSLAPGYEQYF; CDR3nt: TGTGCCAGCAGCTTAGCGCCCGGCTACGAGCAGTACTTC
d_gene: -; j_gene: TRBJ2-6; v_gene: TRBV19; abundance: -; CDR3aa: CASSGQGIAGANVLTF; CDR3nt: TGTGCCAGTAGTGGTCAGGGGATCGCTGGGGCCAACGTCCTGACTTTC
d_gene: -; j_gene: TRBJ1-1; v_gene: TRBV28; abundance: -; CDR3aa: CASSLAGVSAEAFF; CDR3nt: TGTGCCAGCAGTTTGGCAGGGGTGAGCGCTGAAGCTTTCTTT
d_gene: -; j_gene: TRBJ2-5; v_gene: TRBV29-1; abundance: -; CDR3aa: CSAGLGRDQETQYF; CDR3nt: TGCAGCGCTGGGCTCGGGAGAGACCAAGAGACCCAGTACTTC
d_gene: -; j_gene: TRBJ2-7; v_gene: TRBV11-2; abundance: -; CDR3aa: CASSRVQGSYEQYF; CDR3nt: TGTGCCAGCAGCCGCGTGCAGGGATCCTACGAGCAGTACTTC
d_gene: -; j_gene: TRBJ1-2; v_gene: TRBV28; abundance: -; CDR3aa: CASSLDTNYGYTF; CDR3nt: TGTGCCAGCAGTCTTGACACGAACTATGGCTACACCTTC
d_gene: TRBD2; j_gene: TRBJ2-7; v_gene: TRBV28; abundance: once; CDR3aa: CASSSTGGGRIYEQYF; CDR3nt: TGTGCCAGCAGTTCAACCGGGGGGGGCAGAATCTACGAGCAGTACTTC
d_gene: -; j_gene: TRBJ1-1; v_gene: TRBV5-1; abundance: few; CDR3aa: CASTKEQGTEAFF; CDR3nt: TGCGCCAGCACCAAAGAACAGGGAACTGAAGCTTTCTTT
d_gene: -; j_gene: TRBJ1-5; v_gene: TRBV27; abundance: -; CDR3aa: CASSVLGAGQPQHF; CDR3nt: TGTGCCAGCAGCGTGTTGGGGGCTGGCCAGCCCCAGCATTTT
d_gene: -; j_gene: TRBJ1-2; v_gene: TRBV2; abundance: once; CDR3aa: CASSEVSGAVGYTF; CDR3nt: TGTGCCAGCAGTGAAGTATCAGGGGCTGTTGGCTACACCTTC
d_gene: -; j_gene: TRBJ2-3; v_gene: TRBV5-1; abundance: -; CDR3aa: CASSLVGGDTQYF; CDR3nt: TGCGCCAGCAGCTTGGTGGGGGGAGATACGCAGTATTTT
d_gene: -; j_gene: TRBJ2-3; v_gene: TRBV21-1; abundance: -; CDR3aa: CASSKVAGVSTDTQYF; CDR3nt: TGTGCCAGCAGCAAAGTTGCGGGAGTTAGCACAGATACGCAGTATTTT
d_gene: -; j_gene: TRBJ2-5; v_gene: TRBV2; abundance: -; CDR3aa: CASSDKGLGETQYF; CDR3nt: TGTGCCAGCAGTGACAAGGGGTTGGGAGAGACCCAGTACTTC
d_gene: TRBD2; j_gene: TRBJ2-2; v_gene: TRBV7-9; abundance: -; CDR3aa: CASSPPGLAGAGELFF; CDR3nt: TGTGCCAGCAGCCCTCCGGGACTAGCGGGAGCGGGGGAGCTGTTTTTT
d_gene: TRBD1; j_gene: TRBJ1-1; v_gene: TRBV5-5; abundance: -; CDR3aa: CASSFTGDTEAFF; CDR3nt: TGTGCCAGCAGCTTCACAGGGGACACTGAAGCTTTCTTT
d_gene: TRBD1; j_gene: TRBJ1-1; v_gene: TRBV7-9; abundance: -; CDR3aa: CASSLRDSSPAFF; CDR3nt: TGTGCCAGCAGCTTAAGGGACAGCTCGCCCGCTTTCTTT
d_gene: -; j_gene: TRBJ1-5; v_gene: TRBV5-6; abundance: once; CDR3aa: CASSLWGNGNQPQHF; CDR3nt: TGTGCCAGCAGCTTGTGGGGAAACGGCAATCAGCCCCAGCATTTT
d_gene: TRBD1; j_gene: TRBJ1-4; v_gene: TRBV28; abundance: -; CDR3aa: CASSSGQGWEKLFF; CDR3nt: TGTGCCAGCAGTTCGGGACAGGGGTGGGAAAAACTGTTTTTT
d_gene: -; j_gene: TRBJ2-1; v_gene: TRBV5-3; abundance: -; CDR3aa: CARSLGGVYNEQFF; CDR3nt: TGTGCCAGATCTCTTGGCGGGGTGTACAATGAGCAGTTCTTC
d_gene: -; j_gene: TRBJ1-5; v_gene: TRBV6-5; abundance: once; CDR3aa: CAVGRENQPQHF; CDR3nt: TGTGCCGTCGGACGGGAAAATCAGCCCCAGCATTTT
d_gene: -; j_gene: TRBJ1-1; v_gene: TRBV5-8; abundance: -; CDR3aa: CASSRDVFTEAFF; CDR3nt: TGTGCCAGCAGCCGGGACGTCTTTACTGAAGCTTTCTTT
d_gene: TRBD1; j_gene: TRBJ2-7; v_gene: TRBV2; abundance: once; CDR3aa: CASSELGQGYEQYF; CDR3nt: TGTGCCAGCAGTGAACTGGGACAGGGCTACGAGCAGTACTTC
d_gene: TRBD1; j_gene: TRBJ2-7; v_gene: TRBV27; abundance: few; CDR3aa: CASRGLGQVSYEQYF; CDR3nt: TGTGCCAGCAGGGGATTGGGACAGGTGTCCTACGAGCAGTACTTC
d_gene: TRBD2; j_gene: TRBJ2-2; v_gene: TRBV28; abundance: once; CDR3aa: CASSSTSGGPNTGELFF; CDR3nt: TGTGCCAGCAGTTCGACTAGCGGAGGACCCAACACCGGGGAGCTGTTTTTT
d_gene: -; j_gene: TRBJ2-7; v_gene: TRBV21-1; abundance: once; CDR3aa: CASSKGKASGSYEQYF; CDR3nt: TGTGCCAGCAGCAAAGGAAAGGCTAGCGGGTCGTACGAGCAGTACTTC
d_gene: -; j_gene: TRBJ2-2; v_gene: TRBV9; abundance: few; CDR3aa: CASSVQGNTGELFF; CDR3nt: TGTGCCAGCAGCGTACAGGGTAACACCGGGGAGCTGTTTTTT
d_gene: -; j_gene: TRBJ2-5; v_gene: TRBV5-4; abundance: -; CDR3aa: CASTPRGLQETQYF; CDR3nt: TGTGCCAGCACCCCCCGAGGGCTCCAAGAGACCCAGTACTTC
d_gene: TRBD2; j_gene: TRBJ2-1; v_gene: TRBV2; abundance: -; CDR3aa: CASMRRESASEQFF; CDR3nt: TGTGCCAGCATGCGGCGGGAGAGCGCAAGTGAGCAGTTCTTC
d_gene: -; j_gene: TRBJ1-5; v_gene: TRBV7-8; abundance: -; CDR3aa: CASSFVSNQPQHF; CDR3nt: TGTGCCAGCAGCTTTGTCTCGAATCAGCCCCAGCATTTT
d_gene: -; j_gene: TRBJ2-5; v_gene: TRBV6-6; abundance: -; CDR3aa: CASRHPRGGQETQYF; CDR3nt: TGTGCCAGCAGACACCCACGGGGTGGCCAAGAGACCCAGTACTTC
d_gene: TRBD2; j_gene: TRBJ2-1; v_gene: TRBV19; abundance: -; CDR3aa: CASSIGLAGAYNEQFF; CDR3nt: TGTGCCAGTAGTATAGGACTAGCGGGAGCCTACAATGAGCAGTTCTTC
d_gene: TRBD1; j_gene: TRBJ1-4; v_gene: TRBV6-1; abundance: -; CDR3aa: CASSDSVGTATNEKLFF; CDR3nt: TGTGCCAGCAGTGATTCGGTAGGGACAGCAACTAATGAAAAACTGTTTTTT
d_gene: -; j_gene: TRBJ1-4; v_gene: TRBV29-1; abundance: -; CDR3aa: CSVGHGGGNEKLFF; CDR3nt: TGCAGCGTTGGTCACGGGGGTGGAAATGAAAAACTGTTTTTT
d_gene: -; j_gene: TRBJ1-4; v_gene: TRBV4-1; abundance: -; CDR3aa: CASSPDMDKSGEKLFF; CDR3nt: TGCGCCAGCAGCCCAGACATGGACAAGTCGGGTGAAAAACTGTTTTTT
d_gene: TRBD1; j_gene: TRBJ1-4; v_gene: TRBV5-1; abundance: -; CDR3aa: CASSLGDRGREKLFF; CDR3nt: TGCGCCAGCAGCTTGGGGGACAGGGGCCGTGAAAAACTGTTTTTT
d_gene: TRBD2; j_gene: TRBJ2-7; v_gene: TRBV27; abundance: -; CDR3aa: CAGSSQALAGGREQYF; CDR3nt: TGTGCCGGCAGCAGTCAGGCACTAGCGGGAGGGCGCGAGCAGTACTTC
d_gene: -; j_gene: TRBJ2-4; v_gene: TRBV11-2; abundance: -; CDR3aa: CASSLGRTVGGVQNIQYF; CDR3nt: TGTGCCAGCAGCTTAGGGAGAACGGTGGGGGGAGTCCAAAACATTCAGTACTTC
d_gene: -; j_gene: TRBJ1-2; v_gene: TRBV9; abundance: -; CDR3aa: CASSPEGQGGRGYTF; CDR3nt: TGTGCCAGCAGCCCCGAGGGGCAGGGAGGTCGTGGCTACACCTTC
d_gene: -; j_gene: TRBJ1-2; v_gene: TRBV7-2; abundance: few; CDR3aa: CASSYEAGFGYGYTF; CDR3nt: TGTGCCAGCAGCTACGAGGCGGGGTTCGGCTATGGCTACACCTTC
d_gene: -; j_gene: TRBJ2-2; v_gene: TRBV6-5; abundance: -; CDR3aa: CASRGAVANTGELFF; CDR3nt: TGTGCCAGCAGAGGTGCGGTCGCGAACACCGGGGAGCTGTTTTTT
d_gene: -; j_gene: TRBJ2-3; v_gene: TRBV5-1; abundance: -; CDR3aa: CASSLGYIKSTDTQYF; CDR3nt: TGCGCCAGCAGCTTGGGGTATATCAAAAGCACAGATACGCAGTATTTT
d_gene: TRBD2; j_gene: TRBJ2-6; v_gene: TRBV5-1; abundance: -; CDR3aa: CASSSLAGAGANVLTF; CDR3nt: TGCGCCAGCAGCTCATTAGCGGGAGCTGGGGCCAACGTCCTGACTTTC
d_gene: TRBD2; j_gene: TRBJ2-5; v_gene: TRBV10-1; abundance: -; CDR3aa: CASSAGLAGWETQYF; CDR3nt: TGCGCCAGCAGCGCGGGACTAGCGGGATGGGAGACCCAGTACTTC
d_gene: TRBD1; j_gene: TRBJ1-6; v_gene: TRBV27; abundance: few; CDR3aa: CASNGQGNSPLHF; CDR3nt: TGTGCCAGCAATGGACAGGGGAATTCACCCCTCCACTTT
d_gene: TRBD2; j_gene: TRBJ2-1; v_gene: TRBV2; abundance: -; CDR3aa: CASSESGSSYNEQFF; CDR3nt: TGTGCCAGCAGTGAAAGCGGGAGCTCCTACAATGAGCAGTTCTTC
d_gene: -; j_gene: TRBJ2-7; v_gene: TRBV5-1; abundance: once; CDR3aa: CASRPSIDSYEQYF; CDR3nt: TGCGCCAGCAGGCCATCCATAGACTCCTACGAGCAGTACTTC